The text below deals with one T cell receptor beta chain. The data originate from a study of blood T cell repertoires in COVID-19. As for the study in general: Sites in the United States, Italy and Spain provided acute and convalescent COVID-19 samples. The analysed material was cDNA or gDNA that came from T cells, B-cell-depleted T cells, or PBMCs.

In the source study's methods: For nucleated cells, counts were estimated from reference gene primer amplification. Only in-frame clones appear in the TCRdb table, and some are missing; sequencing was by immunoSEQ multiplex PCR. V, J and clone size reflect that table, while D and trimming were determined from the DNA. The repertoire holds some 530,000 clones, roughly 88% seen once, with about 3% in the top ten. Germline V CDR1 and CDR2: SGHNT, YYREEE (reference sequence). The CDR3 covers 16 residues. V lost 2 bases, J lost 4 bases, and 6 bases stayed unmatched. The sequence derives from a human donor in a cohort sampled during active COVID-19. The chain has TRBV5-4 and TRBJ1-2, with 12 bases fitting TRBD1. The material sequenced was peripheral blood. CDR3 loop: CASSFPGQGAPYGYTF. The CDR3 DNA sequence: TGTGCCAGCAGCTTTCCGGGACAGGGGGCACCCTATGGCTACACCTTC.